A selection of T cell receptor beta chains follows, all from one sample in a study of response to subunit inactivated influenza vaccine. TCRdb re-analysed the RT-PCR reads in MiXCR, keeping a single row per CDR3 protein. The repertoire holds hundreds of thousands of distinct CDR3 sequences, with about 25% as singletons. The sequences come from CD4+ T cells sorted from PBMCs, collected more than 4 days after vaccination. Receptor source: a man aged 50 to 60 who received an inactivated influenza vaccine. Each CDR3 is given with its conserved first and last residue. A D gene is named only where the DNA matches it firmly. Rows may omit the clone size; those that give it use once, few, many or a size class.

v_gene,d_gene,j_gene,len,abundance,CDR3aa,CDR3nt
TRBV4-3,TRBD1,TRBJ2-7,15,few,CASSQELTGTGEQYF,TGCGCCAGCAGCCAAGAACTAACGGGGACAGGCGAGCAGTACTTC
TRBV7-8,TRBD1,TRBJ1-4,15,few,CASSPQGLGGEKLFF,TGTGCCAGCAGCCCACAGGGGCTCGGGGGGGAAAAACTGTTTTTT
TRBV20-1,-,TRBJ1-2,13,few,CSARGTGRNGYTF,TGCAGTGCTAGGGGAACAGGGAGAAATGGCTACACCTTC
TRBV4-2,-,TRBJ1-2,15,-,CASSPQTGTNYGYTF,TGTGCCAGCAGCCCGCAAACAGGGACTAACTATGGCTACACCTTC
TRBV20-1,-,TRBJ2-7,11,few,CSASSSGSTSF,TGCAGTGCTAGTTCCTCCGGGAGCACTTCCTTC
TRBV5-1,TRBD1,TRBJ2-1,15,many,CASSLGTGTWNEQFF,TGCGCCAGCAGCTTAGGGACAGGGACTTGGAATGAGCAGTTCTTC
TRBV2,-,TRBJ2-2,15,-,CASSDWAAYTGELFF,TGTGCCAGCAGTGATTGGGCGGCGTACACCGGGGAGCTGTTTTTT
TRBV5-5,-,TRBJ1-3,14,-,CASSLWAAGNTIYF,TGTGCCAGCAGTCTGTGGGCGGCTGGAAACACCATATATTTT
TRBV20-1,TRBD2,TRBJ2-3,14,-,CSARDLAGFGTQYF,TGCAGTGCTAGAGATCTAGCGGGGTTTGGTACGCAGTATTTT
TRBV5-1,-,TRBJ2-1,14,few,CASSLDYAYNEQFF,TGCGCCAGCAGCTTGGACTACGCCTACAATGAGCAGTTCTTC
TRBV10-3,-,TRBJ2-5,14,-,CAISVETDQETQYF,TGTGCCATCAGTGTGGAGACGGACCAAGAGACCCAGTACTTC
TRBV10-3,-,TRBJ2-7,14,-,CAIRYRLDSYEQYF,TGTGCCATCAGATATCGACTGGACTCCTACGAGCAGTACTTC
TRBV10-3,TRBD1,TRBJ2-7,15,-,CAITGGTGATYEQYF,TGTGCCATCACCGGGGGGACAGGGGCCACCTACGAGCAGTACTTC
TRBV7-2,-,TRBJ2-5,15,-,CASSFSRISQETQYF,TGTGCCAGCAGCTTCTCCAGGATTAGTCAAGAGACCCAGTACTTC
TRBV10-3,-,TRBJ2-3,13,few,CAISLDGVDTQYF,TGTGCCATCAGCCTCGACGGCGTAGATACGCAGTATTTT
TRBV12-3/TRBV12-4,-,TRBJ1-6,12,few,CASSNTNSPLHF,TGTGCCAGCAGCAATACGAATTCACCCCTCCACTTT
TRBV6-1,TRBD2,TRBJ2-1,13,-,CASSPGLAFEQFF,TGTGCCAGCAGCCCGGGACTAGCGTTTGAGCAGTTCTTC
TRBV29-1,TRBD2,TRBJ2-7,14,few,CSVGLAGVPYEQYF,TGCAGCGTCGGACTAGCGGGAGTCCCCTACGAGCAGTACTTC
TRBV6-1,TRBD1,TRBJ2-2,16,-,CASSTDRGRRTGELFF,TGTGCCAGCAGTACAGACAGGGGGCGAAGGACCGGGGAGCTGTTTTTT
TRBV29-1,-,TRBJ1-1,13,many,CSVAVGENAEAFF,TGCAGCGTTGCAGTGGGGGAAAACGCTGAAGCTTTCTTT
TRBV5-6,TRBD1,TRBJ1-4,14,-,CASRKQGSGEKLFF,TGTGCCAGCAGGAAACAGGGGTCTGGAGAAAAACTGTTTTTT
TRBV12-3/TRBV12-4,TRBD1,TRBJ2-3,13,many,CASSLGPGQGPYF,TGTGCCAGCAGTTTAGGCCCGGGACAGGGCCCGTATTTT
TRBV19,-,TRBJ2-7,12,few,CASSKYGYEQYF,TGTGCCAGTAGTAAGTATGGCTACGAGCAGTACTTC
TRBV27,TRBD1,TRBJ2-7,15,-,CASSEAGTGPYEQYF,TGTGCCAGCAGTGAAGCCGGGACAGGGCCCTACGAGCAGTATTTC
TRBV12-3/TRBV12-4,TRBD1,TRBJ2-3,15,few,CASSLEGQGPNTQYF,TGTGCCAGCTCATTGGAAGGACAGGGTCCAAATACGCAGTATTTT
TRBV6-1,TRBD2,TRBJ2-2,16,few,CASRESGGRNTGELFF,TGTGCCAGCAGGGAAAGCGGGGGCCGGAACACCGGGGAGCTGTTTTTT
TRBV20-1,TRBD1,TRBJ1-5,16,few,CSASRATGGGNQPQHF,TGCAGTGCGAGCCGGGCTACAGGGGGGGGCAATCAGCCCCAGCATTTT
TRBV9,TRBD1,TRBJ1-4,15,few,CASSEGTGRNEKLFF,TGTGCCAGCAGCGAGGGGACAGGGAGAAATGAAAAACTGTTTTTT
TRBV29-1,TRBD1,TRBJ2-7,16,-,CSVGHPKDRGTYEQYF,TGCAGCGTTGGGCACCCCAAGGACAGGGGGACCTACGAGCAGTACTTC
TRBV11-1,TRBD2,TRBJ2-7,13,few,CASSWTSTYEQYF,TGTGCCAGCAGTTGGACTAGCACCTACGAGCAGTACTTC
TRBV6-2/TRBV6-3,-,TRBJ2-7,15,-,CASTSGGGGRREQYF,TGTGCCAGCACTTCCGGTGGGGGTGGAAGGAGGGAGCAGTACTTC
TRBV20-1,TRBD1,TRBJ2-7,14,few,CSASGTGAPYEQYF,TGCAGTGCTAGTGGGACAGGGGCCCCCTACGAGCAGTACTTC
TRBV6-6,-,TRBJ1-1,12,-,CASSYIATEAFF,TGTGCCAGCAGTTATATCGCCACTGAAGCTTTCTTT
TRBV6-1,-,TRBJ2-7,14,-,CASSMAGRIVEQYF,TGTGCCAGCAGTATGGCGGGACGAATTGTCGAGCAGTACTTC
TRBV7-9,-,TRBJ1-1,11,many,CASSLKTEAFF,TGTGCCAGCAGCTTAAAAACCGAAGCTTTCTTT
TRBV6-4,TRBD2,TRBJ2-3,16,-,CASRKTLAGLTDTQYF,TGTGCCAGCAGAAAGACACTAGCGGGGTTAACAGATACGCAGTATTTT
TRBV12-3/TRBV12-4,-,TRBJ1-1,13,-,CASSPFLGTEAFF,TGTGCCAGCAGTCCTTTCTTAGGCACTGAAGCTTTCTTT
TRBV30,-,TRBJ1-1,16,few,CAWSVRGGTWNTEAFF,TGTGCCTGGAGTGTTAGAGGGGGAACTTGGAACACTGAAGCTTTCTTT
TRBV20-1,-,TRBJ2-3,12,-,CSPSKSTDTQYF,TGCAGTCCCTCAAAGAGCACAGATACGCAGTATTTT
TRBV5-1,TRBD1,TRBJ2-7,15,few,CASSLEGQGAREQYF,TGCGCCAGCAGCTTGGAGGGACAGGGGGCGCGTGAGCAGTACTTC
TRBV5-5,-,TRBJ2-7,15,many,CASSLDPGRSYEQYF,TGTGCCAGCAGCTTGGACCCGGGACGAAGCTACGAGCAGTACTTC